These 3 T cell receptor beta chains were sequenced from one sample in a study of cytomegalovirus exposure and HLA in healthy donors. Primers: 60 Vbeta forward and 13 Jbeta reverse. The assay was immunoSEQ multiplex PCR, and TCRdb's table has in-frame clones only and misses some. The table shows some 180,000 clones, with roughly 77% occurring only once. Sample: PBMCs. Every receptor here comes from a woman in her 30s in good health and CMV-seronegative.

This chain links TRBV9 with TRBJ1-2; 10 nucleotides agree with TRBD1. Germline V gene lookup returns CDR1 SGDLS and CDR2 YYNGEE. V gave up 2 bases and J gave up 0 bases; unmatched junction bases: 1. This CDR3 comprises 15 residues. The DNA for the CDR3 is TGTGCCAGCAGCGTTGGACAGGGGGCTAACTATGGCTACACCTTC. This sequence encodes CASSVGQGANYGYTF.

This clone was recorded a few times. The V and J genes are TRBV6-5 and TRBJ2-7; D gene unclear. Germline loops: CDR1 MNHEY, CDR2 SVGAGI. Between the trimmed V and J ends, which lost 2 bases and 3 bases, there was a span of 17 bases. The CDR3 spans 16 residues. CDR3 residues: CASSYGNEARFYEQYF. The CDR3 bases are TGTGCCAGCAGTTACGGTAACGAGGCAAGGTTCTACGAGCAGTACTTC.

The rearrangement uses TRBV5-1 and TRBJ2-2, with 9 bases fitting TRBD1. In germline, CDR1 is SGHRS, CDR2 YFSETQ. The junction had 9 bases not matched to a gene; V was cut back by 4 bases and J by 5 bases. The length of the CDR3 is 16 residues. In nucleotides, the CDR3 is TGCGCCAGCAGCCGACCGGAACAGGGGGCGACCGGGGAGCTGTTTTTT. Encoded protein: CASSRPEQGATGELFF.